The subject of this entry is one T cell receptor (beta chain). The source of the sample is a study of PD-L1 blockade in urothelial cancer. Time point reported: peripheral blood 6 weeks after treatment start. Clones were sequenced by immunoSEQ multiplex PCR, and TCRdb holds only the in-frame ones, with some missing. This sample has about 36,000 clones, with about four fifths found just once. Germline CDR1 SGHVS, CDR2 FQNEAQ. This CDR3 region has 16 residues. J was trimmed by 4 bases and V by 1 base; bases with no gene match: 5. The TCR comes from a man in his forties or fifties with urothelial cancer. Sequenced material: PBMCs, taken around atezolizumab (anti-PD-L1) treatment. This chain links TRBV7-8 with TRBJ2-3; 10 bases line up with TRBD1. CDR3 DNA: TGTGCCAGCAGCTTAGACGGGACAGGGGCCCCAGATACGCAGTATTTT. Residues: CASSLDGTGAPDTQYF.